The rows below give T cell receptor beta chains drawn from one sample of a study of blood T cell repertoires in COVID-19. TCRdb's table, derived via immunoSEQ multiplex PCR, lists solely in-frame clones and lacks some. The table lists about 220,000 clones, 75% to 85% of them singletons. The sample comprised peripheral blood. These receptors were taken from a man aged 50-59 years with active or convalescent COVID-19. The CDR3 runs from the conserved cysteine through the conserved F or W. Each record gives: clone size, D gene, J gene, V gene, CDR3 DNA, CDR3 protein. D genes are given only for firm matches. The size field is filled for only some rows; it gives once, few, many or a size class.

clone_size: NA; d_call: NA; j_call: TRBJ2-7; v_call: TRBV29-1; cdr3_nt: TGCAGCGCATGGACACCCAACTCCTACGAGCAGTACTTC; cdr3_aa: CSAWTPNSYEQYF
clone_size: NA; d_call: TRBD1; j_call: TRBJ1-5; v_call: TRBV5-1; cdr3_nt: TGCGCCAGCAGCTACGCCCAACGGGACAGGGATAATCAGCCCCAGCATTTT; cdr3_aa: CASSYAQRDRDNQPQHF
clone_size: NA; d_call: NA; j_call: TRBJ2-5; v_call: TRBV20-1; cdr3_nt: TGCAGTGCTAGTTTGGCCAGGGCAGAATTTGAGACCCAGTACTTC; cdr3_aa: CSASLARAEFETQYF
clone_size: NA; d_call: NA; j_call: TRBJ2-6; v_call: TRBV4-3; cdr3_nt: TGCGCCAGCAGCCAATTTCGGGGAGTCTGGGCCAACGTCCTGACTTTC; cdr3_aa: CASSQFRGVWANVLTF
clone_size: NA; d_call: NA; j_call: TRBJ1-2; v_call: TRBV6-5; cdr3_nt: TGTGCCAGCAGTCTACCCAACTATGGCTACACCTTC; cdr3_aa: CASSLPNYGYTF
clone_size: NA; d_call: TRBD1; j_call: TRBJ1-5; v_call: TRBV20-1; cdr3_nt: TGCAGTGCTAGTAGTCGGACAGGGAGGTTGGGCCCGGGCAATCAGCCCCAGCATTTT; cdr3_aa: CSASSRTGRLGPGNQPQHF
clone_size: NA; d_call: NA; j_call: TRBJ2-7; v_call: TRBV5-5; cdr3_nt: TGTGCCAGCAGCTCGTGGGACAGCGGAGGGGCCTACGAGCAGTACTTC; cdr3_aa: CASSSWDSGGAYEQYF
clone_size: NA; d_call: TRBD1; j_call: TRBJ2-7; v_call: TRBV2; cdr3_nt: TGTGCCAGGGGACAGCCCTCCTACGAGCAGTACTTC; cdr3_aa: CARGQPSYEQYF
clone_size: NA; d_call: TRBD2; j_call: TRBJ2-2; v_call: TRBV5-1; cdr3_nt: TGCGCCAGCAGCTTAATGGGACTAGCGGGCCTAGTGAACACCGGGGAGCTGTTTTTT; cdr3_aa: CASSLMGLAGLVNTGELFF
clone_size: NA; d_call: NA; j_call: TRBJ2-6; v_call: TRBV9; cdr3_nt: TGTGCCAGCAGCCGGGGAGCCAACGTCCTGACTTTC; cdr3_aa: CASSRGANVLTF
clone_size: NA; d_call: NA; j_call: TRBJ2-1; v_call: TRBV6-2/TRBV6-3; cdr3_nt: TGTGCCAGCAGTTGGACTTTCTACAATGAGCAGTTCTTC; cdr3_aa: CASSWTFYNEQFF
clone_size: NA; d_call: TRBD2; j_call: TRBJ2-7; v_call: TRBV7-2; cdr3_nt: TGTGCCAGCAGCCCGACTAGCTTCTACGAGCAGTACTTC; cdr3_aa: CASSPTSFYEQYF
clone_size: NA; d_call: TRBD2; j_call: TRBJ2-1; v_call: TRBV7-2; cdr3_nt: TGTGCCAGCAGCGCGGCAGGACTAGTTGGTCGGGGTGAGCAGTTCTTC; cdr3_aa: CASSAAGLVGRGEQFF
clone_size: NA; d_call: NA; j_call: TRBJ2-2; v_call: TRBV7-8; cdr3_nt: TGTGCCAGCAGCCCCCTTTGGCAGGGCGGTTACACCGGGGAGCTGTTTTTT; cdr3_aa: CASSPLWQGGYTGELFF
clone_size: NA; d_call: TRBD1; j_call: TRBJ1-3; v_call: TRBV11-2; cdr3_nt: TGTGCCAGCAGCCAAGTGAGGGGGCCCTCTGGAAACACCATATATTTT; cdr3_aa: CASSQVRGPSGNTIYF
clone_size: NA; d_call: TRBD2; j_call: TRBJ2-3; v_call: TRBV7-2; cdr3_nt: TGTGCCAGCAGCTTAGAACGGGGGGGACTAGCCCACACAGATACGCAGTATTTT; cdr3_aa: CASSLERGGLAHTDTQYF
clone_size: NA; d_call: NA; j_call: TRBJ2-2; v_call: TRBV5-4; cdr3_nt: TGTGCCAGCAGCTCCAAGAAGACAGGAACCGGGGAGCTGTTTTTT; cdr3_aa: CASSSKKTGTGELFF
clone_size: NA; d_call: NA; j_call: TRBJ2-1; v_call: TRBV4-1; cdr3_nt: TGCGCCAGCAGCCAAGATTTGCGGCGTACCTACAATGAGCAGTTCTTC; cdr3_aa: CASSQDLRRTYNEQFF
clone_size: NA; d_call: NA; j_call: TRBJ1-5; v_call: TRBV6-5; cdr3_nt: TGTGCCAGCAGCATTCACGGTAGCAATCAGCCCCAGCATTTT; cdr3_aa: CASSIHGSNQPQHF
clone_size: few; d_call: TRBD1; j_call: TRBJ1-2; v_call: TRBV29-1; cdr3_nt: TGCAGCGTTGTTACTACAGGGGCGCCAAGCTACACCTTC; cdr3_aa: CSVVTTGAPSYTF
clone_size: NA; d_call: TRBD1; j_call: TRBJ1-2; v_call: TRBV6-2/TRBV6-3; cdr3_nt: TGTGCCAGCAGTCAGGGGGGACAGAGCTATGGCTACACCTTC; cdr3_aa: CASSQGGQSYGYTF
clone_size: NA; d_call: NA; j_call: TRBJ2-7; v_call: TRBV5-1; cdr3_nt: TGCGCCAGCAGCCTCCTTGGACAGATCTACGAGCAGTACTTC; cdr3_aa: CASSLLGQIYEQYF
clone_size: once; d_call: TRBD1; j_call: TRBJ1-3; v_call: TRBV5-4; cdr3_nt: TGTGCCAGCAGCCCTACAGGGGGATTTGGAAACACCATATATTTT; cdr3_aa: CASSPTGGFGNTIYF
clone_size: once; d_call: TRBD2; j_call: TRBJ2-7; v_call: TRBV3-1/TRBV3-2; cdr3_nt: TGTGCCAGCAGCCAAGACGGGCGGGAGCTCTACGAGCAGTACTTC; cdr3_aa: CASSQDGRELYEQYF
clone_size: few; d_call: NA; j_call: TRBJ1-5; v_call: TRBV6-5; cdr3_nt: TGTGCCAGCAGTTACGTGCAGGGCCATCAGCCCCAGCATTTT; cdr3_aa: CASSYVQGHQPQHF
clone_size: NA; d_call: TRBD1; j_call: TRBJ1-1; v_call: TRBV14; cdr3_nt: TGTGCCAGCAGCCGTATCCCAAAGGCTTCCACAGGGGGATACACTGAAGCTTTCTTT; cdr3_aa: CASSRIPKASTGGYTEAFF
clone_size: NA; d_call: NA; j_call: TRBJ1-3; v_call: TRBV6-5; cdr3_nt: TGTGCCAGCTCAGGCGTGGTAGGAAACACCATATATTTT; cdr3_aa: CASSGVVGNTIYF
clone_size: NA; d_call: NA; j_call: TRBJ1-4; v_call: TRBV5-1; cdr3_nt: TGCGCCAGCAGCTTTGGGCAGAATAATGAAAAACTGTTTTTT; cdr3_aa: CASSFGQNNEKLFF